The 2 T cell receptor beta chains listed next were all sequenced from one sample in a study of identical twins. TCRdb ran MiXCR on the 5' RACE reads and lists one entry per CDR3 protein. The sample carries about 720,000 distinct CDR3 sequences, 8.5% to 9.5% recorded once. This sample was also put to use in a study of yellow fever vaccine responses in identical twins.

Sequenced sample: PBMCs. The receptors were sampled from a woman between 18 and 29 years old in good health.

V and J are TRBV7-2 and TRBJ2-1; D might be TRBD1 or TRBD2, each matching 5 bases. Germline V gene data show CDR1 as SGHTA and CDR2 as FQGNSA. This CDR3 comprises 15 residues. V lost 1 base to trimming and J lost 6 bases, with 13 bases between them. The CDR3 here is CASSLGSVRGNEQFF. CDR3 sequence (DNA): TGTGCCAGCAGCTTAGGTAGCGTGAGGGGCAATGAGCAGTTCTTC.

The J gene is TRBJ2-2, the V gene TRBV6-1; 7 positions match TRBD2. CDR3 length: 16 residues. From germline, CDR1 is MNHNS and CDR2 SASEGT. With V trimmed by 5 bases and J by 1 base, 7 bases remained unmatched. CDR3 nucleotide sequence: TGTGCCAGCAGTCCGGGACTACCTAAGAACACCGGGGAGCTGTTTTTT. Residues: CASSPGLPKNTGELFF.